What follows is one TCR beta chain and its context. This CDR3 is 12 amino acids long. The ends were cut back, 2 bases at V and 8 bases at J, with 12 bases in the middle. Germline V gene lookup returns CDR1 GTSNPN and CDR2 SVGIG (reference sequence). In the original workflow: Reference gene primers were amplified, and this amplification served to estimate nucleated cell counts. The assay was immunoSEQ multiplex PCR, and TCRdb's table has in-frame clones only and misses some. V, J and clone size reflect that table, while D and trimming were determined from the DNA. Of about 190,000 clones in the sample, 85% to 90% are singletons; the top ten hold about 0.58%. The data are from a study of blood T cell repertoires in COVID-19. Overall study: COVID-19 samples from acute and convalescent phases originated in the United States, Italy and Spain. PBMCs, B-cell-depleted T cells, or T cells provided the cDNA or gDNA that made up the material.

This receptor was taken from a man aged 45-60 years with acute or convalescent COVID-19. This chain uses TRBV30 with TRBJ1-2, with D perhaps matching TRBD1 (6 bases). Specimen: peripheral blood. The CDR3 DNA sequence: TGTGCCTGGAGTTTCCACAGGGAAGGCTACACCTTC. Translation gives CAWSFHREGYTF.